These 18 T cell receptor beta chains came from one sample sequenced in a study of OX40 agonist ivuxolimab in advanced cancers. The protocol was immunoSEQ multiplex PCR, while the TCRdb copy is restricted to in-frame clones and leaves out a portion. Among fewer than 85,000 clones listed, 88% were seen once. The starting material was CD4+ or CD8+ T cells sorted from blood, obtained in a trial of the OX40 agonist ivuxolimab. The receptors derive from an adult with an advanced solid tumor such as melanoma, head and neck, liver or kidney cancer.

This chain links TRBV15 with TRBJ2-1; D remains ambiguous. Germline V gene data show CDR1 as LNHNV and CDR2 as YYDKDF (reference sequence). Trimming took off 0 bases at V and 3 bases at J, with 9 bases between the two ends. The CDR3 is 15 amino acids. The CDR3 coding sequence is TGTGCCACCAGCAGAGATCTACCGAACTACAATGAGCAGTTCTTC. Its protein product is CATSRDLPNYNEQFF.

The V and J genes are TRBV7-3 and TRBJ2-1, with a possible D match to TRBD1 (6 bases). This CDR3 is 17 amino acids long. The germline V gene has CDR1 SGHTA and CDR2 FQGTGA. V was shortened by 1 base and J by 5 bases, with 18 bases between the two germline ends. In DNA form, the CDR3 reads TGTGCCAGCAGCTTAATGCCCAGGTTGGACAGCCACAATGAGCAGTTCTTC. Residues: CASSLMPRLDSHNEQFF.

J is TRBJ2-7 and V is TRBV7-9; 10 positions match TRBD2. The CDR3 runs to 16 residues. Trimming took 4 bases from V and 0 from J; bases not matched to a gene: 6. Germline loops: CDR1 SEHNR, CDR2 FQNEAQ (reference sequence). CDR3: CASSSKREGSSYEQYF. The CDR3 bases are TGTGCCAGCAGCTCCAAGCGGGAGGGGAGCTCCTACGAGCAGTACTTC.

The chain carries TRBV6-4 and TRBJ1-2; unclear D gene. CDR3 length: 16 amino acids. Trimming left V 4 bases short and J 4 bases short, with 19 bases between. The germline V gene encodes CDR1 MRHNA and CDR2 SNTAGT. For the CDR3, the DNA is TGTGCCAGCAGTGTACGCACACACGGAAAGACCTATGGCTACACCTTC. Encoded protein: CASSVRTHGKTYGYTF.

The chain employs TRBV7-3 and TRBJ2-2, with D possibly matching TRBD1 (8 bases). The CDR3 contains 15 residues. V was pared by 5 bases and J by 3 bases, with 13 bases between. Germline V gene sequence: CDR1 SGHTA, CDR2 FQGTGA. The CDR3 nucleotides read TGTGCCAGCAGCCGCACAGGGGGGGACACCGGGGAGCTGTTTTTT. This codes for CASSRTGGDTGELFF.

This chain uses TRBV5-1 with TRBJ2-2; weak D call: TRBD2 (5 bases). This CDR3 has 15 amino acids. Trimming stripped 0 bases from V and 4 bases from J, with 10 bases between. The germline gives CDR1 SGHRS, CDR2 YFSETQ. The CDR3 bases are TGCGCCAGCAGCTTGGAGAGGGCAGGCACCGGGGAGCTGTTTTTT. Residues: CASSLERAGTGELFF.

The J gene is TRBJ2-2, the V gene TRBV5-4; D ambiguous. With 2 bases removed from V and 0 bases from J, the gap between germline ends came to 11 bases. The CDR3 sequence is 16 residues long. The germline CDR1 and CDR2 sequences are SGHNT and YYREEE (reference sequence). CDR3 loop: CASSLGQAANTGELFF. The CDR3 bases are TGTGCCAGCAGCTTAGGGCAGGCGGCGAACACCGGGGAGCTGTTTTTT.

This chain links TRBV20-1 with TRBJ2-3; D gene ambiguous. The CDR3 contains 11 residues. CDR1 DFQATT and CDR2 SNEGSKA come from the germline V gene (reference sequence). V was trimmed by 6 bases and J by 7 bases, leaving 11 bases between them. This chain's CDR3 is CSAHRENTQYF. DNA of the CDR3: TGCAGTGCCCACAGAGAGAATACGCAGTATTTT.

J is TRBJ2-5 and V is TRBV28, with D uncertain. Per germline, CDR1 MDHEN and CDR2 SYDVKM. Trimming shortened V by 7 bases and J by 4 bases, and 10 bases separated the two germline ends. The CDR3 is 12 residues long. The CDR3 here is CASNGRGETQYF. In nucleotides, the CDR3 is TGTGCCAGCAATGGACGCGGAGAGACCCAGTACTTC.

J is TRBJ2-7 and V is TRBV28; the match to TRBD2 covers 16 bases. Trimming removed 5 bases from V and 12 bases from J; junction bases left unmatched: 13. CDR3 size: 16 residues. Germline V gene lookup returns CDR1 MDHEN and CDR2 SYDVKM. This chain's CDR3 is CASSPRTGLAGGDAYF. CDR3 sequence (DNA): TGTGCCAGCAGTCCACGCACGGGACTAGCGGGAGGGGATGCGTACTTC.

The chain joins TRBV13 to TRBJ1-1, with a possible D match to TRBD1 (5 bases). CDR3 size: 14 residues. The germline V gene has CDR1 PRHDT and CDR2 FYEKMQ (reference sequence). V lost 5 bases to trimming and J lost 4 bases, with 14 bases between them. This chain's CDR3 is CASSPRGWSTEAFF. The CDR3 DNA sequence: TGTGCCAGCAGCCCTCGGGGGTGGTCCACTGAAGCTTTCTTT.

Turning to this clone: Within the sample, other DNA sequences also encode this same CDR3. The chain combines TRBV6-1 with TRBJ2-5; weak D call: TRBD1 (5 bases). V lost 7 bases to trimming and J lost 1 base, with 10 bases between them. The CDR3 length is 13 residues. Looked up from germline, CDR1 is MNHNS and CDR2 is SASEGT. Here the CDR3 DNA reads TGTGCCAGCAACACAGGTGGCCAAGAGACCCAGTACTTC. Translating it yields CASNTGGQETQYF.

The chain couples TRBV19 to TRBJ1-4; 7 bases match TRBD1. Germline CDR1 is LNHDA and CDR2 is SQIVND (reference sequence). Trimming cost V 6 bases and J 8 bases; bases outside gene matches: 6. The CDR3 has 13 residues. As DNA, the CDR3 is TGTGCCAGTAGCCTCCAACAGGGGGAAAAACTGTTTTTT. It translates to CASSLQQGEKLFF.

The CDR3 protein is CASSPRGPNSPLHF. CDR3 in DNA: TGTGCCAGCAGCCCCAGGGGGCCTAATTCACCCCTCCACTTT. J is TRBJ1-6 and V is TRBV13; 8 bases align to TRBD1. The CDR3 contains 14 residues. Unmatched junction bases numbered 3, after V lost 5 bases and J lost 6 bases. CDR1 is PRHDT, CDR2 FYEKMQ, per germline (reference sequence). Full variable domain (remainder filled in from reference TRBV13 and TRBJ1-6): AAGVIQSPRHLIKEKRETATLKCYPIPRHDTVYWYQQGPGQDPQFLISFYEKMQSDKGSIPDRFSAQQFSDYHSELNMSSLELGDSALYFCASSPRGPNSPLHFGNGTRLTVT.

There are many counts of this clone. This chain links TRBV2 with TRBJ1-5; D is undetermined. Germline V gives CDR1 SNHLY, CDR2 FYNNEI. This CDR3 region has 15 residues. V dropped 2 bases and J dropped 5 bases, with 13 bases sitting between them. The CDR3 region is CASSEPTIGDQPQHF. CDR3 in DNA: TGTGCCAGCAGTGAACCAACCATTGGTGATCAGCCCCAGCATTTT. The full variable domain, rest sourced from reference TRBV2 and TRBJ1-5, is EPEVTQTPSHQVTQMGQEVILRCVPISNHLYFYWYRQILGQKVEFLVSFYNNEISEKSEIFDDQFSVERPDGSNFTLKIRSTKLEDSAMYFCASSEPTIGDQPQHFGDGTRLSIL.

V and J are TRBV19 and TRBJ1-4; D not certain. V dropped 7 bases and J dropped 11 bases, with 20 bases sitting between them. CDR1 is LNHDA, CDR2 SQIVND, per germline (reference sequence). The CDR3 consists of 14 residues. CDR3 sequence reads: CASNSGESRGKLFF. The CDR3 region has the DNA TGTGCCAGTAATTCCGGGGAGAGTAGAGGGAAACTGTTTTTT.

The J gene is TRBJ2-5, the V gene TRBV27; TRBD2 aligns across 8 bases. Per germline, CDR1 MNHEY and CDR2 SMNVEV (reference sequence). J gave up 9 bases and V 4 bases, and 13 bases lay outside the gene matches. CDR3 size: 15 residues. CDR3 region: CASSYRGGPQSAQYF. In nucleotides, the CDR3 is TGTGCCAGCAGTTACCGGGGGGGTCCTCAATCGGCCCAGTACTTC.

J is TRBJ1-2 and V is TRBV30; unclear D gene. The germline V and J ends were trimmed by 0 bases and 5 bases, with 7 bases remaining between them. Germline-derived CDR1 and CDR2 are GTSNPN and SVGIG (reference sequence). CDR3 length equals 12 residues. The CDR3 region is CAWSVQGYGYTF. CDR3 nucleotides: TGTGCCTGGAGTGTACAAGGGTATGGCTACACCTTC.